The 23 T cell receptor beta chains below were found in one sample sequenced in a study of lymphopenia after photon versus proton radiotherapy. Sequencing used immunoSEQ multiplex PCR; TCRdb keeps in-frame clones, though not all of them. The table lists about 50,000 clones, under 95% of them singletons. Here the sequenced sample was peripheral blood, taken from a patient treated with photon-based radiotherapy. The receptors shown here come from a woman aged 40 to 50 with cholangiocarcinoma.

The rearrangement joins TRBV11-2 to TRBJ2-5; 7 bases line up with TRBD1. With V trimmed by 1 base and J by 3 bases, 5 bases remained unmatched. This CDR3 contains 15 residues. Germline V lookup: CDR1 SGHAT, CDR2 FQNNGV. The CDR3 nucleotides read TGTGCCAGCAGCTTAGTCCCTGACAGGGAAGAGACCCAGTACTTC. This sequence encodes CASSLVPDREETQYF.

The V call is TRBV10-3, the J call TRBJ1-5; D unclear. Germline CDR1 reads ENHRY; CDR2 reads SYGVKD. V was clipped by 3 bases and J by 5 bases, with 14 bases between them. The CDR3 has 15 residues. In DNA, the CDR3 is TGTGCCATCAGTGAATCCTCAAGGGATCATCAGCCCCAGCATTTT. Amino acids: CAISESSRDHQPQHF.

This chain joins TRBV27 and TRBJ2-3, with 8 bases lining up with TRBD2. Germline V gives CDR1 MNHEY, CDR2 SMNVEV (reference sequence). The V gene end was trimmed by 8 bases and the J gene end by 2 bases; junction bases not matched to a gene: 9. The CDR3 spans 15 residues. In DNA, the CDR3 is TGTGCCAGCGTCTCCCCTAGCGGGCCCACAGATACGCAGTATTTT. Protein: CASVSPSGPTDTQYF.

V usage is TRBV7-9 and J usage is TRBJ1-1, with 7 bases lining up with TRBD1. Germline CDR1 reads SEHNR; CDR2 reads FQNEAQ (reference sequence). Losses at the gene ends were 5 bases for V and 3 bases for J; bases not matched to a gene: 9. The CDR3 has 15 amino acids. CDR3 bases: TGTGCCAGCAGCCCAGGGGGTCTTGGGGACACTGAAGCTTTCTTT. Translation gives CASSPGGLGDTEAFF.

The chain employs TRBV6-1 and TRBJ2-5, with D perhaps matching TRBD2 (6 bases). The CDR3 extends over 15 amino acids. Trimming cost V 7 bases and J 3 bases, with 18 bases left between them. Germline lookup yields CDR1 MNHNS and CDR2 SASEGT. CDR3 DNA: TGTGCCAGCACTTTAGCGGAGGGCCATAAAGAGACCCAGTACTTC. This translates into CASTLAEGHKETQYF.

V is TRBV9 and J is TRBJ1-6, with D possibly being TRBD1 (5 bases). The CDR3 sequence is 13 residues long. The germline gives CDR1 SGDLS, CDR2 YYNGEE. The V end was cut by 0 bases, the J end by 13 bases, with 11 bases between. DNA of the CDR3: TGTGCCAGCAGCGTAGGAGCAGGGACCCCCCTCCACTTT. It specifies CASSVGAGTPLHF.

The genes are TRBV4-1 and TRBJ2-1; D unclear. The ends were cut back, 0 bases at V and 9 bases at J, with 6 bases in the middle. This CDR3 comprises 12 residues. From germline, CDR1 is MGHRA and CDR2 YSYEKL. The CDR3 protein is CASSQDWGEQFF. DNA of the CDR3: TGCGCCAGCAGCCAAGATTGGGGTGAGCAGTTCTTC.

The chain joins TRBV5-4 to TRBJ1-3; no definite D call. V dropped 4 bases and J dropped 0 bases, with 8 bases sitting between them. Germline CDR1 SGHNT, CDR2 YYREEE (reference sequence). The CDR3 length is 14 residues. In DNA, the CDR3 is TGTGCCAGCAGCAGTGGCAACTCTGGAAACACCATATATTTT. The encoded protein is CASSSGNSGNTIYF.

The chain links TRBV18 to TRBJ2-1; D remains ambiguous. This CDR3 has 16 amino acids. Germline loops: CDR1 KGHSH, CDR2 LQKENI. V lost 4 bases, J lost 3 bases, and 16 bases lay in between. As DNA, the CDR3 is TGTGCCAGCTCACGGGTTGGGAAAGGTGACTACAATGAGCAGTTCTTC. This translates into CASSRVGKGDYNEQFF.

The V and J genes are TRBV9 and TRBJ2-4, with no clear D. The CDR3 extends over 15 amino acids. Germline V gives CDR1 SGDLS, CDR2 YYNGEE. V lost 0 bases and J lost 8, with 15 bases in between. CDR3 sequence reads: CASSVEGSRSDIQYF. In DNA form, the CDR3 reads TGTGCCAGCAGCGTAGAAGGGTCTAGGTCGGACATTCAGTACTTC.

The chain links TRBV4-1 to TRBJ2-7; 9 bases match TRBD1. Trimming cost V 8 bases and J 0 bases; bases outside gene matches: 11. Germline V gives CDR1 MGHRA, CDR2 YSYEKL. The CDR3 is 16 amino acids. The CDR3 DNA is TGCGCCAGCGGACGAACCGGGACAGGGAGCTCCTACGAGCAGTACTTC. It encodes CASGRTGTGSSYEQYF.

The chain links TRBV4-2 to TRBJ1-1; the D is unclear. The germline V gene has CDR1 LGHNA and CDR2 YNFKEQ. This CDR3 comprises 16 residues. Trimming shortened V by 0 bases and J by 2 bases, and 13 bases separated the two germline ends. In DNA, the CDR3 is TGTGCCAGCAGCCAAGAAGTGGTCAGCGGAAACACTGAAGCTTTCTTT. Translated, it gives CASSQEVVSGNTEAFF.

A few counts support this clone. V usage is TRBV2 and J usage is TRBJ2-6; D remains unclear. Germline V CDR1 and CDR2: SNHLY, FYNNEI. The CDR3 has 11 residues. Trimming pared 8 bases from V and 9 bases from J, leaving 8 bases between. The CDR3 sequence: CASQDLNVLTF. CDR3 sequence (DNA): TGTGCCAGCCAGGACCTCAACGTCCTGACTTTC.

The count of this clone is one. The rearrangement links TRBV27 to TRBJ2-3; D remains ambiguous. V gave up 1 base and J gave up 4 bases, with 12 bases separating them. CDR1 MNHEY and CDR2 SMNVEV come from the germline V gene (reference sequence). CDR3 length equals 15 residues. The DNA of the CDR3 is TGTGCCAGCAGTTTATTCTTAGAGAACCCAGATACGCAGTATTTT. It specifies CASSLFLENPDTQYF.

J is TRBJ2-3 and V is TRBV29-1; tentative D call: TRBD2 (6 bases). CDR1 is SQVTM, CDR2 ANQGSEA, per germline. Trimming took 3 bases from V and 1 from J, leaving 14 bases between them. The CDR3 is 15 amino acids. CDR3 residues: CSVEGGRGGTDTQYF. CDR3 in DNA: TGCAGCGTTGAGGGCGGGCGGGGTGGCACAGATACGCAGTATTTT.

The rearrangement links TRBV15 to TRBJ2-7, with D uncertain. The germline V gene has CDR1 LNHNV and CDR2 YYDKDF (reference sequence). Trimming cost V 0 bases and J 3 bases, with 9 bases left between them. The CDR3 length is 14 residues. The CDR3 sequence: CATSRDRDFYEQYF. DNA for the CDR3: TGTGCCACCAGCAGAGATAGGGATTTCTACGAGCAGTACTTC.

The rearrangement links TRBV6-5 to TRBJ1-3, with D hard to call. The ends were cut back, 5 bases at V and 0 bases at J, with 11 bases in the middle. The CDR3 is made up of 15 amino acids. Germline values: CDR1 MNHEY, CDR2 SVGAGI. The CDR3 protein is CASSLGRSSGNTIYF. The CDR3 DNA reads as TGTGCCAGCAGTCTAGGACGGAGCTCTGGAAACACCATATATTTT.

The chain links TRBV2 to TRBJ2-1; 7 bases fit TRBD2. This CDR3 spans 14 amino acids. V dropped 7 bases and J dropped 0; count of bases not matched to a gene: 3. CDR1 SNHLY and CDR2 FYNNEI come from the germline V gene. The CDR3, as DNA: TGTGCCAGCAAGCGGGATAGCTCCTACAATGAGCAGTTCTTC. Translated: CASKRDSSYNEQFF. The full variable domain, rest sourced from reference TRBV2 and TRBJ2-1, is EPEVTQTPSHQVTQMGQEVILRCVPISNHLYFYWYRQILGQKVEFLVSFYNNEISEKSEIFDDQFSVERPDGSNFTLKIRSTKLEDSAMYFCASKRDSSYNEQFFGPGTRLTVL.

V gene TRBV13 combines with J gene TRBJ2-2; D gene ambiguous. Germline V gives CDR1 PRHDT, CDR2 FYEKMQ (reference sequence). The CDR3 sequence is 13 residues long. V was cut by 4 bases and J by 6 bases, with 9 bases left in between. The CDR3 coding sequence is TGTGCCAGCAGCTCCCCCCGGGCCGGGGAGCTGTTTTTT. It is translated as CASSSPRAGELFF.

The CDR3 here is CASSLGGAGGYEQYF. The CDR3 DNA sequence: TGTGCCAGCAGCTTGGGAGGGGCGGGAGGATACGAGCAGTACTTC. This chain joins TRBV7-2 and TRBJ2-7; 8 bases are shared with TRBD2. There are 15 residues in the CDR3. The germline gives CDR1 SGHTA, CDR2 FQGNSA. V shed 3 bases and J 4 bases; nucleotides not matched to a gene: 8.

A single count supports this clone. CDR3 loop: CASSLDRGEQFF. DNA for the CDR3: TGTGCCAGCAGCTTAGATAGGGGTGAGCAGTTCTTC. This rearrangement joins TRBV11-3 to TRBJ2-1; D is possibly TRBD1 (5 bases). Germline V CDR1 and CDR2: SGHNT, YENEEA. This CDR3 has 12 residues. Trimming pared 0 bases from V and 9 bases from J, leaving 6 bases between.

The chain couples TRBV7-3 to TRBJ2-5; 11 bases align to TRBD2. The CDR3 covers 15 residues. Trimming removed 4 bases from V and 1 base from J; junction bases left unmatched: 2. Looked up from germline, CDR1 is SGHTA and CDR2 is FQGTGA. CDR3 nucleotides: TGTGCCAGCAGCTCCGGACTAGCGGGCCAAGAGACCCAGTACTTC. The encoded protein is CASSSGLAGQETQYF.

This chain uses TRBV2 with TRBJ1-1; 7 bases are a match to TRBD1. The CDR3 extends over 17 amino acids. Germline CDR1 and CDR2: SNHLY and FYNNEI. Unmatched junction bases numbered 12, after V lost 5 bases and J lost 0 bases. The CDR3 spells CASSTGDFYTMNTEAFF. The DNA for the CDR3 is TGTGCCAGCAGTACAGGGGATTTTTATACGATGAACACTGAAGCTTTCTTT. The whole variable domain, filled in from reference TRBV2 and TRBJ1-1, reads EPEVTQTPSHQVTQMGQEVILRCVPISNHLYFYWYRQILGQKVEFLVSFYNNEISEKSEIFDDQFSVERPDGSNFTLKIRSTKLEDSAMYFCASSTGDFYTMNTEAFFGQGTRLTVV.